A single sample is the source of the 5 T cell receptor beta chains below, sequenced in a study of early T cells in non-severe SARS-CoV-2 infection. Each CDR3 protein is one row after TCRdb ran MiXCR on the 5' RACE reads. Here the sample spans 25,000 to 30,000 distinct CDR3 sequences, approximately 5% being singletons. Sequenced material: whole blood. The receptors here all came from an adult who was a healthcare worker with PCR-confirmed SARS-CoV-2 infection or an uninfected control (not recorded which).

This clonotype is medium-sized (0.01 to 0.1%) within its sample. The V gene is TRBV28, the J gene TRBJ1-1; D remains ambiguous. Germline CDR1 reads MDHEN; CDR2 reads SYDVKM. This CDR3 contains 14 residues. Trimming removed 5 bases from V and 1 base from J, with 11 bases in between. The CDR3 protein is CASSPPHENTEAFF. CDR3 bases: TGTGCCAGCAGTCCCCCCCATGAGAACACTGAAGCTTTCTTT.

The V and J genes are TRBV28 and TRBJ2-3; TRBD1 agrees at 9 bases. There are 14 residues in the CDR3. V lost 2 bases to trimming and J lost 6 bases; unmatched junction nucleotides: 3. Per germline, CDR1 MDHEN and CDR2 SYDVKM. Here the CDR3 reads CASSLGQGTDTQYF. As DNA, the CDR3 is TGTGCCAGCAGTTTAGGACAGGGGACGGATACGCAGTATTTT.

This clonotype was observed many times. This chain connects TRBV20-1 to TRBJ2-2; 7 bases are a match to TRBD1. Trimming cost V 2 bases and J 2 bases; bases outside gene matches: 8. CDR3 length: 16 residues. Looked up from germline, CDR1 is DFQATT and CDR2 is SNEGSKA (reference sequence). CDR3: CSARSQRQGNTGELFF. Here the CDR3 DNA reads TGCAGTGCTAGATCCCAAAGACAGGGAAACACCGGGGAGCTGTTTTTT.

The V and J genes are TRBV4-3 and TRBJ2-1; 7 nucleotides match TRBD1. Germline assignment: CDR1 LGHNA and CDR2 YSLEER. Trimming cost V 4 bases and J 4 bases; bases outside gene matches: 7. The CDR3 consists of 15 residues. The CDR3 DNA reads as TGCGCCAGCAGCCCCACAGGGGCCCTGTACAATGAGCAGTTCTTC. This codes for CASSPTGALYNEQFF.

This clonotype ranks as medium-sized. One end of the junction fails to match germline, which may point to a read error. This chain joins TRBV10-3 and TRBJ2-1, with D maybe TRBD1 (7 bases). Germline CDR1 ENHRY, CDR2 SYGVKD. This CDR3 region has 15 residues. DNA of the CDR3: TGTGCCATCGGTGATTCCAGGGGGGTAGGCAATGAGCAGTTCTTC. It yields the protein CAIGDSRGVGNEQFF.